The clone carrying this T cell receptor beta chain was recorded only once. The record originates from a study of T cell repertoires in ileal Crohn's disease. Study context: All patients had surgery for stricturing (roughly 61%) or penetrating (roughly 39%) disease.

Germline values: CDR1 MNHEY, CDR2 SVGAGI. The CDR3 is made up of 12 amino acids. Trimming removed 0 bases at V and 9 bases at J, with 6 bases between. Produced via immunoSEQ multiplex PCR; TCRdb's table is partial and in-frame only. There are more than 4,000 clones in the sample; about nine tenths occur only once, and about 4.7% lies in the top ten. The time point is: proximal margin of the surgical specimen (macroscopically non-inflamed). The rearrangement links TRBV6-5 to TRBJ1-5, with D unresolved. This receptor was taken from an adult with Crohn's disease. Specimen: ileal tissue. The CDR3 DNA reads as TGTGCCAGCAGTTACTCAGGAGGGCCCCAGCATTTT. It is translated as CASSYSGGPQHF.